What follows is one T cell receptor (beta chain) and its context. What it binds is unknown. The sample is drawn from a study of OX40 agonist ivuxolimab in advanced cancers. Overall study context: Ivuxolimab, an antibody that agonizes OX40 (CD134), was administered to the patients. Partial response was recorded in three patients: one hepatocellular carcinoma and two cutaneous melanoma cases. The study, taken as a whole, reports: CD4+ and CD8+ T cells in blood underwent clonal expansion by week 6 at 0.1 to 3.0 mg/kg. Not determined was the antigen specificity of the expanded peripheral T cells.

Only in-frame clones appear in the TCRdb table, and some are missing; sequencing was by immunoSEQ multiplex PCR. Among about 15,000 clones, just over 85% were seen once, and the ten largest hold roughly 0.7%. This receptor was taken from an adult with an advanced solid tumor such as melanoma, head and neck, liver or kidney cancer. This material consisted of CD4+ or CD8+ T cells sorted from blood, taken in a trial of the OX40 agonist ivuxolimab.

This CDR3 reads CASSRDREFYGYTF. Here the CDR3 DNA reads TGCGCCAGCAGCCGGGACAGGGAATTTTATGGCTACACCTTC. The chain recombines TRBV5-1 with TRBJ1-2, with TRBD1 identical over 9 bases. V shed 4 bases, J shed 5 bases, and the junction held 6 bases outside the gene matches. CDR3 size: 14 residues. Germline CDR1 SGHRS, CDR2 YFSETQ.